This T cell receptor beta chain was obtained from a study of shared clonotypes between healthy human individuals. Healthy HIV-negative adults with no recent acute infections or vaccinations were recruited as donors. Points on this clone: Its cognate antigen is unknown.

Overall study findings and caveats: About 5% was the fraction of naive CD4 clonotypes found shared across several donors. Shared clonotypes across all four donors exceeded non-shared ones in generation probability.

Assay execution proceeded at the deep level. Only in-frame clones appear in the TCRdb table, and some are missing; sequencing was by immunoSEQ multiplex PCR. The table includes approximately 2,300,000 clones, around 90% detected once. CDR1 is SEHNR and CDR2 is FQNEAQ in the germline V gene (reference sequence). The CDR3 extends over 11 amino acids. V lost 2 bases and J lost 9, with 5 bases in between. The receptor comes from a man between 18 and 29 years old in good health. Some clones in this sample may be carry-over from other donors' samples. The sequenced sample was naive CD4+ T cells from PBMCs. The sample's subset: CD45RA+ positively selected. The chain carries TRBV7-9 and TRBJ2-1; no reliable D call. The CDR3 protein is CASSLTREQFF. The CDR3 nucleotides are TGTGCCAGCAGCTTAACCCGTGAGCAGTTCTTC.